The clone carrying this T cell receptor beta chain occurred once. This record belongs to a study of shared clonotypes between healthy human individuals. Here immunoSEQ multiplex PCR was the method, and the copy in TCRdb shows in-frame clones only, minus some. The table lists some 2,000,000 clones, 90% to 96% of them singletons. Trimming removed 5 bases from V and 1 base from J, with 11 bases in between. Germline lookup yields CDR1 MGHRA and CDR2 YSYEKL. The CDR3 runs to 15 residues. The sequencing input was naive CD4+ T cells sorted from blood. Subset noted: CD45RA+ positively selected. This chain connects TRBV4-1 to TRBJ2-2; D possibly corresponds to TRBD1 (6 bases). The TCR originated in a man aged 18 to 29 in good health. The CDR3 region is CASSTRDMNTGELFF. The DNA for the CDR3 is TGCGCCAGCAGCACTCGGGACATGAACACCGGGGAGCTGTTTTTT.